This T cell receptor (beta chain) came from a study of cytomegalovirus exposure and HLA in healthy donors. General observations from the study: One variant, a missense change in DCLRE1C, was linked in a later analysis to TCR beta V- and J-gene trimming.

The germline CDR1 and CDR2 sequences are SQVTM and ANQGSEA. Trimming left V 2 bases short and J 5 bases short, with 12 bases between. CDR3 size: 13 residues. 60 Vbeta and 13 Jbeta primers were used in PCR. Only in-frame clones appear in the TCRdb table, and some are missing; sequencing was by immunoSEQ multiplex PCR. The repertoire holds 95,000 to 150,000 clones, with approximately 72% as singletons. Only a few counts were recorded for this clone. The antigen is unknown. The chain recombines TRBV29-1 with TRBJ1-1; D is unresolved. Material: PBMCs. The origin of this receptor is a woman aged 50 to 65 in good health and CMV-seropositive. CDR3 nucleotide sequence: TGCAGCGTTGAATTTGGCTTGAGGACTGAAGCTTTCTTT. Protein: CSVEFGLRTEAFF.